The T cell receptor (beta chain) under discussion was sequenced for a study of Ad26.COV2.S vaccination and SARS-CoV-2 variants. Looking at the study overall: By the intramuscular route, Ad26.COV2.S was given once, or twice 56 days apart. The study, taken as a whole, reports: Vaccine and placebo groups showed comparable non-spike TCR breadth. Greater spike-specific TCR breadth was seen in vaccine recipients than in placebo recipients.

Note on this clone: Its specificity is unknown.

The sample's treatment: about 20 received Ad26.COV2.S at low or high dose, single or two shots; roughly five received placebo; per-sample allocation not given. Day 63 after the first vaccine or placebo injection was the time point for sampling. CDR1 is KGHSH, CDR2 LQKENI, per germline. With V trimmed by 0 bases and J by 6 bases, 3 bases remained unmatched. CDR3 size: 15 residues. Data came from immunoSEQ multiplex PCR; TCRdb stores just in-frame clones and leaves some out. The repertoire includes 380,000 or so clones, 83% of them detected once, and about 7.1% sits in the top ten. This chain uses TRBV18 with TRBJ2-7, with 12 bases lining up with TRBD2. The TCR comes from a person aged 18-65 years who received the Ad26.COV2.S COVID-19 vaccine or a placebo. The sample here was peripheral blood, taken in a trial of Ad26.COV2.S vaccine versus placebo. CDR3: CASSPPSTSGSEQYF. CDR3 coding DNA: TGTGCCAGCTCACCACCCTCGACTAGCGGGAGCGAGCAGTACTTC.